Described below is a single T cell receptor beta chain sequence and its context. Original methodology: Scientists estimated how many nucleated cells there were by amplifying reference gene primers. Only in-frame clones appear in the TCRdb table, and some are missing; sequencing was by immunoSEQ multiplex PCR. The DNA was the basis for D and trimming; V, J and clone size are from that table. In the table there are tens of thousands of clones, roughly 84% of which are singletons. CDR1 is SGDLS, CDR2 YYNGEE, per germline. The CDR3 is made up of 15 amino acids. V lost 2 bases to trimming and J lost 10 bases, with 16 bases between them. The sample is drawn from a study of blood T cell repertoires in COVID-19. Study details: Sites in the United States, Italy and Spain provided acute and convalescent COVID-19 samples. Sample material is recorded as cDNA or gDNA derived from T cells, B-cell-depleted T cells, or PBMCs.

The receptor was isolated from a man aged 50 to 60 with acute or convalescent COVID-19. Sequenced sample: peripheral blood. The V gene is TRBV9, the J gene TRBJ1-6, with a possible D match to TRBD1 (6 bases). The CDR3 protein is CASSVGQSRGSPLHF. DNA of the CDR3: TGTGCCAGCAGCGTCGGACAGTCCCGAGGATCACCCCTCCACTTT.